Each of the 28 T cell receptor beta chains below was sequenced from the same sample in a study of OX40 agonist ivuxolimab in advanced cancers. The library came from the immunoSEQ multiplex PCR assay. TCRdb's version of the immuneACCESS table is confined to in-frame rearrangements and falls short of the full clone set. An unresolved V gene accounts for under half of the shortfall where checked; the remainder is of unknown origin. A total of 30,000 to 45,000 clones appear in this sample, around 87% of them only once. The top ten clones comprise 2.4% of the sample. The material was CD4+ or CD8+ T cells sorted from blood, obtained in a trial of the OX40 agonist ivuxolimab. Receptors were obtained from an adult with an advanced solid tumor such as melanoma, head and neck, liver or kidney cancer.

This clone has only a few counts. The rearrangement links TRBV7-2 to TRBJ2-3; D gene uncertain. Germline loops: CDR1 SGHTA, CDR2 FQGNSA. The germline V and J ends were trimmed by 6 bases and 1 base, with 14 bases remaining between them. This CDR3 spans 15 amino acids. CDR3 coding DNA: TGTGCCAGCAGTTACGAGGATCTAGGCACAGATACGCAGTATTTT. This encodes CASSYEDLGTDTQYF.

The rearrangement joins TRBV11-1 to TRBJ2-5; no clear D. The tail of the sequence fits TRBJ2-7 better, so the J call may be wrong. Germline V CDR1 and CDR2: SGHAT, FQDESV (reference sequence). The CDR3 contains 13 residues. The CDR3 DNA follows: TGTGCCAGCAGCTTATTTGCCACCTACGAGCAGTACTTC. This sequence encodes CASSLFATYEQYF.

The V gene is TRBV6-1, the J gene TRBJ1-2, with D unclear. Germline lookup yields CDR1 MNHNS and CDR2 SASEGT. The CDR3 has 14 residues. V shed 4 bases and J shed 3 bases, with 12 bases lying between them. The CDR3, as DNA: TGTGCCAGCAGTGCTGACATGGCCGACTATGGCTACACCTTC. This sequence encodes CASSADMADYGYTF.

The V call is TRBV5-1, the J call TRBJ2-6, with 9 bases fitting TRBD1. Per the germline V gene, CDR1 is SGHRS and CDR2 is YFSETQ. Trimming cost V 0 bases and J 4 bases; bases outside gene matches: 8. CDR3 length: 18 residues. CDR3 DNA: TGCGCCAGCAGCTTGGAGACAGGGGGATCTGCCGGGGCCAACGTCCTGACTTTC. It translates to CASSLETGGSAGANVLTF.

V is TRBV7-2 and J is TRBJ2-1, with D perhaps assigned TRBD1 or TRBD2 (5 bases each). The CDR3 has 15 amino acids. Germline lookup yields CDR1 SGHTA and CDR2 FQGNSA. V shed 6 bases and J shed 7 bases, with 19 bases lying between them. CDR3: CASSFIPAGSNEQFF. The CDR3 coding sequence is TGTGCCAGCAGTTTTATCCCCGCAGGGAGTAATGAGCAGTTCTTC.

This chain links TRBV18 with TRBJ2-1; no firm D call. CDR1 and CDR2 from the germline V gene are KGHSH and LQKENI. Trimming removed 3 bases at V and 12 bases at J, with 12 bases between. The CDR3 sequence is 12 residues long. CDR3 sequence: CASSPARGTQFF. The CDR3 nucleotides read TGTGCCAGCTCACCCGCCCGAGGAACGCAGTTCTTC. Full variable domain (missing parts from reference TRBV18 and TRBJ2-1): NAGVMQNPRHLVRRRGQEARLRCSPMKGHSHVYWYRQLPEEGLKFMVYLQKENIIDESGMPKERFSAEFPKEGPSILRIQQVVRGDSAAYFCASSPARGTQFFGPGTRLTVL.

This rearrangement joins TRBV4-2 to TRBJ1-1; no clear D. CDR1 LGHNA and CDR2 YNFKEQ come from the germline V gene. The CDR3 is made up of 18 amino acids. V shed 4 bases and J shed 1 base, with 22 bases lying between them. This chain's CDR3 is CASSPARVRATSNTEAFF. CDR3 DNA: TGTGCCAGCAGCCCGGCACGGGTACGGGCAACATCGAACACTGAAGCTTTCTTT.

V gene TRBV7-3 combines with J gene TRBJ1-1, with D maybe TRBD1 (5 bases). The length of the CDR3 is 14 residues. Trimming took 1 base from V and 3 from J, leaving 9 bases between them. The V gene's germline CDR1 is SGHTA and CDR2 FQGTGA. The CDR3 DNA follows: TGTGCCAGCAGCTTAATGGCAGGGCACACTGAAGCTTTCTTT. Translating gives CASSLMAGHTEAFF.

CDR3: CASSLFKTGVKDTEAFF. As DNA, the CDR3 is TGTGCCAGCAGCCTCTTTAAGACTGGGGTAAAGGACACTGAAGCTTTCTTT. This rearrangement joins TRBV14 to TRBJ1-1; no definite D call. Germline lookup yields CDR1 SGHDN and CDR2 FVKESK. The CDR3 has 17 amino acids. V was cut by 4 bases and J by 3 bases, with 21 bases left in between.

This clone has more than one count but fewer than ten. In the same sample, other DNA sequences code for this CDR3. The chain recombines TRBV7-6 with TRBJ1-2, with D perhaps matching TRBD1 (6 bases). The CDR3 sequence is 13 residues long. V dropped 5 bases and J dropped 4 bases, with 11 bases sitting between them. Germline loops: CDR1 SGHVS, CDR2 FNYEAQ. CDR3: CASSPTGSYGYTF. The CDR3, as DNA: TGTGCCAGCAGCCCTACAGGGTCCTATGGCTACACCTTC.

The J gene is TRBJ2-6, the V gene TRBV10-3, with D uncertain. Looked up from germline, CDR1 is ENHRY and CDR2 is SYGVKD. Trimming shortened V by 10 bases and J by 0 bases, and 10 bases separated the two germline ends. The CDR3 sequence is 14 residues long. CDR3 DNA sequence: TGTGCCACCTCGAGCCACTCTGGGGCCAACGTCCTGACTTTC. Protein sequence: CATSSHSGANVLTF.

The rearrangement uses TRBV7-2 and TRBJ2-7, with D perhaps given as TRBD1 or TRBD2 (5 bases each). The ends were cut back, 5 bases at V and 0 bases at J, with 5 bases in the middle. CDR3 length: 12 amino acids. Germline assignment: CDR1 SGHTA and CDR2 FQGNSA. Here the CDR3 DNA reads TGTGCCAGCAGCGGGGGCTCCTACGAGCAGTACTTC. Protein sequence: CASSGGSYEQYF. The whole variable domain, filled in from reference TRBV7-2 and TRBJ2-7, reads GAGVSQSPSNKVTEKGKDVELRCDPISGHTALYWYRQSLGQGLEFLIYFQGNSAPDKSGLPSDRFSAERTGGSVSTLTIQRTQQEDSAVYLCASSGGSYEQYFGPGTRLTVT.

The rearrangement joins TRBV9 to TRBJ1-1; no firm D call. The CDR3 is 14 residues long. Trimming took 0 bases from V and 4 from J, leaving 10 bases between them. Germline V gene sequence: CDR1 SGDLS, CDR2 YYNGEE. This CDR3 reads CASSVGGRGTEAFF. The CDR3 bases are TGTGCCAGCAGCGTAGGAGGTCGGGGCACTGAAGCTTTCTTT.

The V gene is TRBV4-1, the J gene TRBJ1-2; tentative D call: TRBD1 (5 bases). The germline V and J ends were trimmed by 0 bases and 7 bases, with 18 bases remaining between them. The CDR3 is made up of 16 amino acids. Germline V gene data show CDR1 as MGHRA and CDR2 as YSYEKL. Written as DNA, the CDR3 is TGCGCCAGCAGCCAAGAAGTCGCGGGGGGAGGACGTGGCTACACCTTC. As protein: CASSQEVAGGGRGYTF.

The J gene is TRBJ2-1, the V gene TRBV5-1; D possibly corresponds to TRBD2 (6 bases). Trimming stripped 0 bases from V and 8 bases from J, with 18 bases between. This CDR3 spans 16 amino acids. Germline V gives CDR1 SGHRS, CDR2 YFSETQ. The CDR3 DNA follows: TGCGCCAGCAGCTTGGCTGGGTCGGCGGGGACCGATGAGCAGTTCTTC. Amino acids: CASSLAGSAGTDEQFF.

The rearrangement uses TRBV25-1 and TRBJ1-5, with TRBD1 identical over 8 bases. The CDR3 has 13 residues. J lost 16 bases, V lost 3 bases, and 11 bases had no gene match. Looked up from germline, CDR1 is MGHDK and CDR2 is SYGVNS. CDR3 sequence: CASSEGDRSPIHF. Here the CDR3 DNA reads TGTGCCAGCAGTGAGGGGGACAGGTCTCCCATCCATTTT.

With regard to this clone: One junction end disagrees with the germline gene, perhaps due to a read error. This chain uses TRBV18 with TRBJ1-1, with 9 positions matching TRBD1. Germline loops: CDR1 KGHSH, CDR2 LQKENI. The CDR3 has 14 amino acids. The CDR3 spells CASSPRTGDTEAFF. The CDR3 DNA sequence: TGTGCCAGCTCTCCACGGACAGGGGACACTGAAGCTTTCTTT.

V and J are TRBV19 and TRBJ2-3; TRBD1 matches at 9 bases. The V and J ends lost 5 bases and 6 bases, in that order; junction bases with no gene match: 9. The CDR3 is 15 amino acids. Germline CDR1 and CDR2: LNHDA and SQIVND (reference sequence). The CDR3 spells CASSPRDRAQDTQYF. CDR3 in DNA: TGTGCCAGTAGTCCGCGGGACAGGGCACAGGATACGCAGTATTTT.

Comment on this clone: The limits of the CDR3 on the DNA are not certain, so only TCRdb's listed CDR3 is given. The V and J genes are TRBV5-6 and TRBJ2-5; TRBD2 reflects the table's D call only, with no check against the DNA. Per germline, CDR1 SGHDT and CDR2 YYEEEE. The CDR3 is 16 residues long, ends included. This chain's CDR3 is CASSRVGGGAQETQHF.

The chain employs TRBV19 and TRBJ1-1; possible D gene TRBD1, 5 bases. The CDR3 has 15 amino acids. The germline gives CDR1 LNHDA, CDR2 SQIVND (reference sequence). Between the trimmed V and J ends, which lost 6 bases and 3 bases, there was a span of 17 bases. The CDR3 is CASRDPGRGDTEAFF. The CDR3 DNA sequence: TGTGCCAGTAGGGATCCGGGACGGGGGGACACTGAAGCTTTCTTT. The whole variable domain, filled in from reference TRBV19 and TRBJ1-1, reads DGGITQSPKYLFRKEGQNVTLSCEQNLNHDAMYWYRQDPGQGLRLIYYSQIVNDFQKGDIAEGYSVSREKKESFPLTVTSAQKNPTAFYLCASRDPGRGDTEAFFGQGTRLTVV.

This clone was observed a handful of times. J is TRBJ1-5 and V is TRBV4-1; no firm D call. There are 15 residues in the CDR3. In germline, CDR1 is MGHRA, CDR2 YSYEKL. Between the trimmed V and J ends, which lost 1 base and 0 bases, there was a span of 7 bases. CDR3 residues: CASSQVWGSNQPQHF. The DNA of the CDR3 is TGCGCCAGCAGCCAAGTCTGGGGTAGCAATCAGCCCCAGCATTTT.

V and J are TRBV19 and TRBJ2-5; D may be TRBD2 (5 bases). The CDR3 has 16 residues. Trimming cost V 3 bases and J 1 base, with 15 bases left between them. Germline-derived CDR1 and CDR2 are LNHDA and SQIVND (reference sequence). The CDR3 sequence is CASSISWVGGQETQYF. In nucleotides, the CDR3 is TGTGCCAGTAGTATTAGCTGGGTAGGAGGCCAAGAGACCCAGTACTTC.

The gene calls are TRBV30 and TRBJ2-7, with 7 bases matching TRBD1. The CDR3 is 13 amino acids. The V gene's germline CDR1 is GTSNPN and CDR2 SVGIG (reference sequence). V shed 3 bases, J shed 7 bases, and the junction held 9 bases outside the gene matches. Here the CDR3 reads CAWRAGGVREQYF. The CDR3 bases are TGTGCCTGGAGGGCAGGGGGAGTGCGGGAGCAGTACTTC.

The V and J genes are TRBV5-4 and TRBJ1-2; D ambiguous. CDR1 SGHNT and CDR2 YYREEE come from the germline V gene (reference sequence). The ends were cut back, 0 bases at V and 8 bases at J, with 5 bases in the middle. The CDR3 runs to 11 residues. The CDR3 protein is CASSLGSGYTF. CDR3 sequence (DNA): TGTGCCAGCAGCTTGGGATCGGGCTACACCTTC.

The chain combines TRBV29-1 with TRBJ2-1, with D tentatively TRBD2 (6 bases). Germline loops: CDR1 SQVTM, CDR2 ANQGSEA. This CDR3 contains 11 residues. Trimming cost V 2 bases and J 11 bases, with 10 bases left between them. The CDR3 coding sequence is TGCAGCGTTGAACCCGGGAGTAAGCAGTTCTTC. It encodes CSVEPGSKQFF.

CDR3 sequence (DNA): TGCGCCAGCAGTCTGGTGGACAGCCAAGAGACCCAGTACTTC. Its translation is CASSLVDSQETQYF. V usage is TRBV5-1 and J usage is TRBJ2-5; possibly TRBD1 for D (6 bases). The germline CDR1 and CDR2 sequences are SGHRS and YFSETQ. The V end was cut by 5 bases, the J end by 1 base, with 12 bases between. This CDR3 contains 14 residues.

The V and J genes are TRBV5-8 and TRBJ2-7; weak D call: TRBD1 (5 bases). The CDR3 has 13 amino acids. V lost 1 base, J lost 2 bases, and 7 bases lay in between. Germline V gives CDR1 SGHTS, CDR2 YDEGEE. CDR3 coding DNA: TGTGCCAGCAGCTTGCCAGGGACCTACGAGCAGTACTTC. Its translation: CASSLPGTYEQYF.

This clone was observed a handful of times. The chain carries TRBV5-6 and TRBJ2-3; maybe TRBD1 (6 bases). V was trimmed by 4 bases and J by 8 bases, leaving 20 bases between them. CDR1 SGHDT and CDR2 YYEEEE come from the germline V gene. CDR3 length: 15 residues. CDR3 nucleotide sequence: TGTGCCAGCAGCCACTACAGGGTATCAAAGGGTACGCAGTATTTT. Amino acid sequence: CASSHYRVSKGTQYF.